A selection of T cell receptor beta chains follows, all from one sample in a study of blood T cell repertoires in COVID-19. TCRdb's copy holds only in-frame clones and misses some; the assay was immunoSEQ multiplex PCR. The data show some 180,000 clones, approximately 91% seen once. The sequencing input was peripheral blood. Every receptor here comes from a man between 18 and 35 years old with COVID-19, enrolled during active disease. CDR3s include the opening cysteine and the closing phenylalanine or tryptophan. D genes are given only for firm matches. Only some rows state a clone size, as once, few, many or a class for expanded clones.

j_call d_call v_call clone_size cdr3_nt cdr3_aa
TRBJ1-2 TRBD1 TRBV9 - TGTGCCAGCAGCCCCGGGACAGATTATGGCTACACCTTC CASSPGTDYGYTF
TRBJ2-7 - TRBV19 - TGTGCCAGTAGTATCCTTCCCGGCGAGCAGTACTTC CASSILPGEQYF
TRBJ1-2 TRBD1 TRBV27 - TGTGCCAGCAGCCCCGGGACAGGGGTAGACTATGGCTACACCTTC CASSPGTGVDYGYTF
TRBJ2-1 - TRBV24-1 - TGTGCCACCAGTGACTACCGCCTATACAATGAGCAGTTCTTC CATSDYRLYNEQFF
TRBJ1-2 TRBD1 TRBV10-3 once TGTGCCATCAGCGAACAGGGGCACTATGGCTACACCTTC CAISEQGHYGYTF
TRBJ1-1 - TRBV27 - TGTGCCAGCAGGGGGAGTAGGGAGGGAAACACTGAAGCTTTCTTT CASRGSREGNTEAFF
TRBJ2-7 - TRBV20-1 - TGCAGTGCTAGTCACTCCCAACGCCTAGCAGGCTTCAACGAGCAGTACTTC CSASHSQRLAGFNEQYF
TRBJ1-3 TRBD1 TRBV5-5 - TGTGCCAGCAGCTTCCGGCAGGGGGCTGGAAACACCATATATTTT CASSFRQGAGNTIYF
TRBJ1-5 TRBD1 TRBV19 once TGTGCCAGTAGTATTGGGACAGGCGGTATTCAGCCCCAGCATTTT CASSIGTGGIQPQHF
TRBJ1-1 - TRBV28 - TGTGCCAGCAGTCCCGACAAGGCAGCTTTCTTT CASSPDKAAFF
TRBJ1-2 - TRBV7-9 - TGTGCCAGCAGCCCGGCGGAAGGACAGACACAATGGTATGGCTACACCTTC CASSPAEGQTQWYGYTF
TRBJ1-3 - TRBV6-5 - TGTGCCAGCAGAGATTTGGGGGGTCGCGGAAACACCATATATTTT CASRDLGGRGNTIYF
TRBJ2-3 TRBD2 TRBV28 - TGTGCCAGCAGTTCCTTGGAAGCGGGACGCACAGATACGCAGTATTTT CASSSLEAGRTDTQYF
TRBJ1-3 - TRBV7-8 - TGTGCCAGCAGCTTAGCGGGAGGGGGCTCTGGAAACACCATATATTTT CASSLAGGGSGNTIYF
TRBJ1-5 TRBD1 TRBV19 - TGTGCCAGTAGTATCCCCCGCGGCAGGGGGAATCAGCCCCAGCATTTT CASSIPRGRGNQPQHF
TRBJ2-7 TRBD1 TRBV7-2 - TGTGCCAGCAGCATCCGGGACAGACGGTACGAGCAGTACTTC CASSIRDRRYEQYF
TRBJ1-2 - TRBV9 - TGTGCCAGCAGCGTAGACCCGTCCAGGGAGGTCGACTATGGCTACACCTTC CASSVDPSREVDYGYTF
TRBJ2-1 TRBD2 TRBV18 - TGTGCCAGCTCACCACCGTTAGCGGGAGAATCAAGAGAGCAGTTCTTC CASSPPLAGESREQFF
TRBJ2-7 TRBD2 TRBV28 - TGTGCCAGCAGTTTGTCGTTCGGGGGGGTTGACTACGAGCAGTACTTC CASSLSFGGVDYEQYF
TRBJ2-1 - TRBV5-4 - TGTGCCAGCAGCTTGGATGAGGGAGCGCACAATGAGCAGTTCTTC CASSLDEGAHNEQFF
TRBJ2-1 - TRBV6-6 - TGTGCCAGCAGTGGAGGGGTAGGCGAGCAGTTCTTC CASSGGVGEQFF
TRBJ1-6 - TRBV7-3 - TGTGCCAGCAGCTTGCGAGGCAGTAATTCACCCCTCCACTTT CASSLRGSNSPLHF
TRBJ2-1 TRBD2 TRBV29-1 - TGCAGCGTAGTACCCAGCGGGGGTGCTTACAATGAGCAGTTCTTC CSVVPSGGAYNEQFF
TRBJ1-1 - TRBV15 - TGTGCCACCAGCAGTTCTAACACTGAAGCTTTCTTT CATSSSNTEAFF
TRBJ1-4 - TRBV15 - TGTGCCACCAGCAGAGATCCCAGGGTCAATGAAAAACTGCTTTTT CATSRDPRVNEKLLF
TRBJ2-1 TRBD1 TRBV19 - TGTGCCAGTAGTATGCCGGGACAGGGCCTCGTCATGGGGCAGTTCTTC CASSMPGQGLVMGQFF
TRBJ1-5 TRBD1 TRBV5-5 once TGTGCCAGCAGCAGTGGACAGGGGTTAAGCAATCAGCCCCAGCATTTT CASSSGQGLSNQPQHF
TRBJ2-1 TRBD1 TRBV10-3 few TGTGCCATCCGGGACAGGGCGAGCAATGAGCAGTTCTTC CAIRDRASNEQFF
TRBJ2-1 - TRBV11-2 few TGTGCCAGCAGCTTAGGGACTCCCGGGTATGAGCAGTTCTTC CASSLGTPGYEQFF
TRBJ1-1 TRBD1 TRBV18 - TGTGCCAGCTCAGACGCGACAGGGAGGTCTGAAGCTTTCTTT CASSDATGRSEAFF
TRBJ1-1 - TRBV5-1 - TGCGCCAGCAGCTTGGACAGTGAAGCTTTCTTT CASSLDSEAFF
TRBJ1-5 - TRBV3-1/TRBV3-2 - TGTGCCAGCAGCCAAGGGGAGGATCAGCCCCAGCATTTT CASSQGEDQPQHF
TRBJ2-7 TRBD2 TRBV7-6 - TGTGCCAGCAGCTTAGCGGGGGGGACTAGCGGAGCCGAGCAGTACTTC CASSLAGGTSGAEQYF
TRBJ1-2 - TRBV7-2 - TGTGCCAGCAGCTTAGAGGGGGTAACTGGCTACACCTTC CASSLEGVTGYTF
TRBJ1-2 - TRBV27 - TGTGCCAGCAGTTTATTCGCTAACTATGGCTACACCTTC CASSLFANYGYTF
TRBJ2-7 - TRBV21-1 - TGTGCCAGCAGCGCACGGGACACCCGCGATCGCTCCTACGAGCAGTACTTC CASSARDTRDRSYEQYF
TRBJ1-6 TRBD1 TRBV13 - TGTGCCAGCTCGACGGGGACAGGGGATAATTCACCCCTCCACTTT CASSTGTGDNSPLHF
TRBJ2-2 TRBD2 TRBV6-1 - TGTGCCAGCAGTGAATGGGGGGGTGGCACCGGGGAGCTGTTTTTT CASSEWGGGTGELFF
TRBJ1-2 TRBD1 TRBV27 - TGTGCCAGCAGTTTAGGCGCCTGGGACAGAGGCTATGGCTACACCTTC CASSLGAWDRGYGYTF
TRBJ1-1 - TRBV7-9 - TGTGCCAGCAGCTTAGAGCCAACAGGTTCGAACACTGAAGCTTTCTTT CASSLEPTGSNTEAFF
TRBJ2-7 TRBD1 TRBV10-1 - TGCGCCACCGGACAGGCCGCTGGGGACGAGCAGTACTTC CATGQAAGDEQYF
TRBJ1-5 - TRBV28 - TGTGCCAGCAGTACGCGACAGGCGGATACGCCCCAGCATTTT CASSTRQADTPQHF
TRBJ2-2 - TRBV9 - TGTGCCAGCAGCGCCCTGTCAGCCGGGGAGCTGTTTTTT CASSALSAGELFF
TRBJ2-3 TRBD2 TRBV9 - TGTGCCAGCAGCGTAGCTCCGGGACTAGCGGGAGACACAGATACGCAGTATTTT CASSVAPGLAGDTDTQYF
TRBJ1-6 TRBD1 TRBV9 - TGTGCCAGCAGCGGGGGACAGAACTATAATTCACCCCTCCACTTT CASSGGQNYNSPLHF
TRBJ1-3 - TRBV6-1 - TGTGCCAGCAGTGATGGGCTGCTCTCTGGAAACACCATATATTTT CASSDGLLSGNTIYF
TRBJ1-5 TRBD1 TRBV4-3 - TGCGCCAGCAGCCTGAAGTTACAGGGGGCTTCCCAGCCCCAGCATTTT CASSLKLQGASQPQHF
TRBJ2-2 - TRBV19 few TGTGCCAGTAGTACTAGCATCTACACCGGGGAGCTGTTTTTT CASSTSIYTGELFF
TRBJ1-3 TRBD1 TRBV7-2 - TGTGCCAGCAGCCTCGGGACAGTCCCCTTATCTGGAAACACCATATATTTT CASSLGTVPLSGNTIYF
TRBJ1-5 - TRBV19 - TGTGCCAGTAGTATGTGGCCGCCGGCCGGGCAGCCCCAGCATTTT CASSMWPPAGQPQHF
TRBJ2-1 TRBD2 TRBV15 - TGTGCCACCAACCCGACTAGCGGTTACAATGAGCAGTTCTTC CATNPTSGYNEQFF